The present entry profiles one TCR beta chain with its context. What was amplified from RNA transcripts were TCR beta CDR3 regions. The primer set for the first-round RT-PCR of the TCR CDR3 was HTBI. TCRdb reprocessed the multiplex PCR reads via MiXCR and lists one record per CDR3 protein. The table records approximately 640,000 distinct CDR3 sequences, roughly 16% of them present only once. These data originate in a study of T cells in Graves' hyperthyroidism and ophthalmopathy. Turning to the study itself: Pretreatment peripheral blood was obtained at initial diagnosis.

An absence of ophthalmopathy progression within 18 months meant stable Graves' hyperthyroidism. Uncontrolled infections, other autoimmune diseases, pregnancy or lactation led to exclusion of patients. PBMCs came from 10 ml fresh peripheral blood. This CDR3 has 13 residues. Trimming left V 4 bases short and J 9 bases short, with 14 bases between. Per the germline V gene, CDR1 is SGHRS and CDR2 is YFSETQ. The sequenced sample consisted of blood. This clonotype was sampled from a woman aged 25 to 39 with Graves' hyperthyroidism. The chain is built from TRBV5-1 and TRBJ2-1; no clear D. The CDR3 coding sequence is TGCGCCAGCAGCCCCTCCCCCGGTGGTGAGCAGTTCTTC. Amino acids: CASSPSPGGEQFF.